This TCR beta chain was recovered during a study of vaccination effects on CD4 cells after COVID-19. A word on this clone: As yet, its antigen is unknown.

Only in-frame clones appear in the TCRdb table, and some are missing; sequencing was by immunoSEQ multiplex PCR. The repertoire holds 25,000 to 35,000 clones, just under 75% seen once, with around 15% in the top ten. V lost 6 bases and J 8 bases, leaving 16 bases between the germline ends. CDR3 length equals 13 residues. Before sequencing, viral peptide pools were used by the ViraFEST assay to expand antigen-specific CD4+ T cells. Culturing for about 9 days preceded CD4+ T cell isolation. Participants got two doses of BNT162b2 or mRNA-1273 vaccine. Previously uninfected by SARS-CoV-2, the vaccine recipients also showed negative nucleocapsid antibodies.

The chain links TRBV12-3 or TRBV12-4 to TRBJ1-2, with D hard to call. The clonotype comes from a human donor who received a COVID-19 vaccine. The specimen comprised CD4+ T cells from PBMCs cultured with HCoV-229E spike peptides, sampled after COVID-19 vaccination. CDR3 residues: CASSPPAVYGYTF. The CDR3 DNA reads as TGTGCCAGCAGCCCGCCGGCCGTGTACGGCTACACCTTC.